Here is one TCR beta chain with its context. Its cognate antigen is unknown. This specimen comes from a study of CD8 T cells in ankylosing spondylitis. Study-wide findings and caveats: Several highly homologous variants made up a TCR beta motif that seemed to typify ankylosing spondylitis blood.

Germline V gene lookup returns CDR1 DFQATT and CDR2 SNEGSKA (reference sequence). V was clipped by 1 base and J by 4 bases, with 13 bases between them. CDR3 size: 14 residues. TCRdb passed the 5' RACE reads through MiXCR, listing each CDR3 protein once. The sample contains about 840,000 distinct CDR3 sequences, approximately 10% of which appear only once. Sequencing was done on a sample of blood, either unsorted or a sorted T cell fraction (not recorded which). The J gene is TRBJ2-5, the V gene TRBV20-1, with D perhaps TRBD1 or TRBD2 (6 bases each). This sequence originates from a male donor with ankylosing spondylitis. DNA of the CDR3: TGCAGTGCTAGAGGGAGGGGGGCAGGAGAGACCCAGTACTTC. Amino acids: CSARGRGAGETQYF.